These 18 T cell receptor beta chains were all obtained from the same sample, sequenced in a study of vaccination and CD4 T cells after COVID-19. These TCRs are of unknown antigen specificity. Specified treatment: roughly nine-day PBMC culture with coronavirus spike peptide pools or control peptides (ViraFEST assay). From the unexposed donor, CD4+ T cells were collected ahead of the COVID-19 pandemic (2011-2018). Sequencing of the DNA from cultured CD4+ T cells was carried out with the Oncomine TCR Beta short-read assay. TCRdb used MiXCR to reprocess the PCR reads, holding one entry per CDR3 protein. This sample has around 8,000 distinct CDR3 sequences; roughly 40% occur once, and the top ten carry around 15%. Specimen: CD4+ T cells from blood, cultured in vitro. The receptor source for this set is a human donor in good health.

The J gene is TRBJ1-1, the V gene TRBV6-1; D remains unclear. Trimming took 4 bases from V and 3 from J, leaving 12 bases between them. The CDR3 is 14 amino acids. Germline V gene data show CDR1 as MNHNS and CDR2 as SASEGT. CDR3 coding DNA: TGTGCCAGCAGTGCAGCGAGCAGTTACACTGAAGCTTTCTTT. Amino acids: CASSAASSYTEAFF.

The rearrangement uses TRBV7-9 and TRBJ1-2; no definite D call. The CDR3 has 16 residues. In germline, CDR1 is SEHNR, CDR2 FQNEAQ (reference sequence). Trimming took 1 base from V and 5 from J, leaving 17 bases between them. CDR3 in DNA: TGTGCCAGCAGCTTAGGAGTTGGGTCAGGAATTTATGGCTACACCTTC. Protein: CASSLGVGSGIYGYTF.

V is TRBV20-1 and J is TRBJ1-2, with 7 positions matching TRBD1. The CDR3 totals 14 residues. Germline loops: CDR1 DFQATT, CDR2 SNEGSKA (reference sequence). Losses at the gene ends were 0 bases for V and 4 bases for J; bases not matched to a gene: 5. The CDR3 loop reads CSARDRQGPYGYTF. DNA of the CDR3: TGCAGTGCTAGAGATCGACAGGGACCCTATGGCTACACCTTC.

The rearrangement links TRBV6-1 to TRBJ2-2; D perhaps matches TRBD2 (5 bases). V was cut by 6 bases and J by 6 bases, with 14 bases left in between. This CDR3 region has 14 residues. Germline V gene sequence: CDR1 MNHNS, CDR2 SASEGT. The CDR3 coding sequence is TGTGCCAGCAGCCGCTCGGGGAGCCCCGGGGAGCTGTTTTTT. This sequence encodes CASSRSGSPGELFF.

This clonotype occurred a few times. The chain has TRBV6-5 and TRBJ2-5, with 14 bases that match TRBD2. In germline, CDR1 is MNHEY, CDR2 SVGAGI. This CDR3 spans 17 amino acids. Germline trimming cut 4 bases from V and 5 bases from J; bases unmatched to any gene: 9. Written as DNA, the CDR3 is TGTGCCAGCAGTTCGGAACGACTAGCGGGAGGGGTCGAGACCCAGTACTTC. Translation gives CASSSERLAGGVETQYF.

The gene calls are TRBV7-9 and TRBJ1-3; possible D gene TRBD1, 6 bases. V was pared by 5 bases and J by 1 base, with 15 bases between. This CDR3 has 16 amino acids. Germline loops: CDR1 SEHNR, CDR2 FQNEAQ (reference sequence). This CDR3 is CASSSVQTGSGNTIYF. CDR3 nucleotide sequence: TGTGCCAGCAGCAGCGTTCAGACAGGTTCTGGAAACACCATATATTTT.

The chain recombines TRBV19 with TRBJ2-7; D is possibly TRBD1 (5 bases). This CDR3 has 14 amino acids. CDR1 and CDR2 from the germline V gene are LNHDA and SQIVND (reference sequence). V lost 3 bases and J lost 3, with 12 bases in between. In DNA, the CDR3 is TGTGCCAGTAGTATCCGGGCAGGGAACTACGAGCAGTACTTC. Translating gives CASSIRAGNYEQYF.

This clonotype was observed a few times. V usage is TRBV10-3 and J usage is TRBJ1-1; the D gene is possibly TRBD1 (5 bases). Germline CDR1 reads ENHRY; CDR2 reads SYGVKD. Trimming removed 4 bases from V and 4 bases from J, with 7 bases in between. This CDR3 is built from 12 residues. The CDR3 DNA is TGTGCCATCAGTGGGGGGACCACTGAAGCTTTCTTT. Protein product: CAISGGTTEAFF.

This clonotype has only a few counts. The CDR3 region has the DNA TGCGCCAGCAGCTTTGACGGGAGGGACCAAGAGACCCAGTACTTC. Translated, it gives CASSFDGRDQETQYF. V usage is TRBV5-1 and J usage is TRBJ2-5; TRBD2 matches at 8 bases. The V segment lost 2 bases and the J segment 0 bases; nucleotides outside the gene matches: 3. Germline assignment: CDR1 SGHRS and CDR2 YFSETQ. The CDR3 has 15 residues.

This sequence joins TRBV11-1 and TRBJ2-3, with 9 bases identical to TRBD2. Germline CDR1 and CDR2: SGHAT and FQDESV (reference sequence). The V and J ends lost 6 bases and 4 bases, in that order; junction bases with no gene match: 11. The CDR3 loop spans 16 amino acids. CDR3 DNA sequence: TGTGCCAGCAGATCTCTAGCGGGAAGGGCCCCAGATACGCAGTATTTT. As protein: CASRSLAGRAPDTQYF.

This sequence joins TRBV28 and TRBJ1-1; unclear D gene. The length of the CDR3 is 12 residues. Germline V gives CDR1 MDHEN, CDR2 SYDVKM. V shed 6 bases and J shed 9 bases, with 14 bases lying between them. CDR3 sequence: CASRDPNNKAFF. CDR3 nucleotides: TGTGCCAGCAGGGACCCCAACAACAAAGCTTTCTTT.

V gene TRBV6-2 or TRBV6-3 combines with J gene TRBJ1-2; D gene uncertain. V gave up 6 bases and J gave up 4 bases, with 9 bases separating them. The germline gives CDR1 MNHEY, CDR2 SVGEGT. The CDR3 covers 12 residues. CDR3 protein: CASSNPAYGYTF. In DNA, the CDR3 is TGTGCCAGCAGCAACCCCGCCTATGGCTACACCTTC.

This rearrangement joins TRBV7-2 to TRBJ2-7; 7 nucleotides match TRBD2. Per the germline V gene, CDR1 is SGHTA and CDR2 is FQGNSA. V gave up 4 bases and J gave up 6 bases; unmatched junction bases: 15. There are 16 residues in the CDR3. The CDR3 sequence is CASSSRLGTISREQYF. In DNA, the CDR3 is TGTGCCAGCAGCTCGCGACTGGGGACTATCTCCCGCGAGCAGTACTTC.

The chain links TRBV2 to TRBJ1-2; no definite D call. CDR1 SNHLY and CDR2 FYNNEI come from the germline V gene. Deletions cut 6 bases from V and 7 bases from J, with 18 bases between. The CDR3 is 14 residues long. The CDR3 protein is CASRRVQNPSGYTF. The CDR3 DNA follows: TGTGCCAGCAGGCGGGTACAGAACCCTAGTGGCTACACCTTC.

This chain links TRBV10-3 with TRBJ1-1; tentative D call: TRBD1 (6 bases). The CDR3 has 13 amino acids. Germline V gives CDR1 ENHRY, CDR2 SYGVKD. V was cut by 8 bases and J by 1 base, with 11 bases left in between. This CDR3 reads CAIQLQGNTEAFF. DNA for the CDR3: TGTGCCATCCAATTACAGGGGAACACTGAAGCTTTCTTT.

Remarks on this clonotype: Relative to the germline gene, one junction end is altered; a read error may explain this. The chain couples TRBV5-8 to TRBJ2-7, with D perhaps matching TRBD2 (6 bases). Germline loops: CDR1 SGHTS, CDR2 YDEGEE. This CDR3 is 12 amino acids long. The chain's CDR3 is CASRLGGHEQYF. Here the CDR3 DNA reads TGTGCCAGCAGATTGGGGGGTCACGAGCAGTACTTC. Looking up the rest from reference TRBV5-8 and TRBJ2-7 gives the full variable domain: EAGVTQSPTHLIKTRGQQATLRCSPISGHTSVYWYQQALGLGLQFLLWYDEGEERNRGNFPPRFSGRQFPNYSSELNVNALELEDSALYLCASRLGGHEQYFGPGTRLTVT.

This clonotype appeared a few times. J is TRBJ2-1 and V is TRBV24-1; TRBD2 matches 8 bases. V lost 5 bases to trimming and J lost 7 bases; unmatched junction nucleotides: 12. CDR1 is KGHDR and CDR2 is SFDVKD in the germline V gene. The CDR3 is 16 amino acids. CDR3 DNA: TGTGCCACCAGTGGAAATAGCGGGGAGAAAGGTAATGAGCAGTTCTTC. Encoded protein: CATSGNSGEKGNEQFF.

The CDR3 DNA follows: TGTGCCAGCAGCTTGACCTATGGGAATGAGCAGTTCTTC. This translates into CASSLTYGNEQFF. The chain is built from TRBV5-4 and TRBJ2-1, with D uncertain. Germline assignment: CDR1 SGHNT and CDR2 YYREEE (reference sequence). V lost 1 base and J 7 bases, leaving 9 bases between the germline ends. The CDR3 runs to 13 residues.